This T cell receptor beta chain was sequenced during a study of CD8+CD57+ T cells in acquired aplastic anemia (dated by TCRdb to about 2018). Study-wide context: DNA extracted from sorted CD4+ and CD8+ cells had a mean of roughly 3.4 ug, with a range of roughly 0.18 to 27.4 ug. Healthy donor samples averaged around 10 million reads for CD4+ and roughly 12 million for CD8+ cells. What the work shows at the level of the full study, not this receptor alone: Twenty-nine CD8+ CDR3 sequences were shared between patients and controls but appeared highly expressed in patients and within their immunodominant clones. CD8+ Simpson's diversity did not differ significantly between patients and healthy controls (P=0.060).

V sheds 2 bases and J sheds 4 bases, leaving 5 bases between their ends. The germline V gene specifies ENHRY as CDR1 and SYGVKD as CDR2. There are 12 amino acids in the CDR3, from cysteine to phenylalanine inclusive. The kept DNA is CDR3 alone, 36 bases in frame from the first base. In this study, sorted CD4+ and CD8+ T cells from the blood of healthy subjects and of severe aplastic anemia patients had their TCR repertoires deep-sequenced. Ficoll-Paque density gradient centrifugation was used to isolate peripheral blood mononuclear cells. Before DNA extraction, CD4+ and CD8+ T cells were sorted with FACS or magnetic beads. TCR beta VDJ combination and CDR3 sequence profiling used genomic DNA as the template. An Illumina HiSeq 2000 was the platform used for TCR repertoire sequencing. In the authors' own workflow: TRBV/TRBJ rearrangement plots, CDR3 size and DJ length profiles, and Simpson's diversity index were used to assess repertoires. The immunodominant clone was defined as the most abundant DNA sequence in deep sequencing data. CDR3 amino acid sequences were screened for sharing across subjects and were compared with published repertoires and the VDJdb database. Using fastp trimming at Q25 and MiXCR clonotype assembly, TCRdb reanalyzed the public sequencing data and kept in-frame beta chains. Rows with one shared CDR3 protein collapse into an entry with the most common genes and DNA. TCRdb's processing, not the study's, gives the V and J calls here. In all, the sample holds about 210,000 distinct CDR3 sequences, and 34% of those were seen once. 1% to 1.3% of the sample comes from the top ten.

This clonotype was detected ten times or more. Its antigen is still unknown. Base qualities are missing; no much larger clone stands one base away. The chain couples TRBV10-3 to TRBJ1-2; there is no confident call for the D gene. Material for sequencing was sorted CD4+, CD8+, or CD8+CD57+ T cells (not recorded which) from PBMCs. The source is a human donor in good health, serving as a control. The CDR3 here reads CAISEGTYGYTF. The DNA sequence is given as TGTGCCATCAGTGAGGGAACCTATGGCTACACCTTC.